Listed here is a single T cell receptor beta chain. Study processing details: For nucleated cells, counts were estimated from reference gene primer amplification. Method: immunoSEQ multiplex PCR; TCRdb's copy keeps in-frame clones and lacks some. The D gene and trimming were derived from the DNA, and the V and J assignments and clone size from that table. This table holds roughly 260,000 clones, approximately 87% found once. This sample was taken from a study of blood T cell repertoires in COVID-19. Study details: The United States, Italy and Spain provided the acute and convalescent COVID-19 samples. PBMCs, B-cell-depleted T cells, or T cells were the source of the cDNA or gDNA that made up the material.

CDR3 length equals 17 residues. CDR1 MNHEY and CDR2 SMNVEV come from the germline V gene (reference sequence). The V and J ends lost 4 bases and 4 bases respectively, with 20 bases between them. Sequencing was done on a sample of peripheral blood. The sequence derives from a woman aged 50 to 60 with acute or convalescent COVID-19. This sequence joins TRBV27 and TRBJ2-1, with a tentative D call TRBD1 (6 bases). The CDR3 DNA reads TGTGCCAGCAGTTCTGATTTTACAGGGAAAGGTTACAATGAGCAGTTCTTC. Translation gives CASSSDFTGKGYNEQFF.